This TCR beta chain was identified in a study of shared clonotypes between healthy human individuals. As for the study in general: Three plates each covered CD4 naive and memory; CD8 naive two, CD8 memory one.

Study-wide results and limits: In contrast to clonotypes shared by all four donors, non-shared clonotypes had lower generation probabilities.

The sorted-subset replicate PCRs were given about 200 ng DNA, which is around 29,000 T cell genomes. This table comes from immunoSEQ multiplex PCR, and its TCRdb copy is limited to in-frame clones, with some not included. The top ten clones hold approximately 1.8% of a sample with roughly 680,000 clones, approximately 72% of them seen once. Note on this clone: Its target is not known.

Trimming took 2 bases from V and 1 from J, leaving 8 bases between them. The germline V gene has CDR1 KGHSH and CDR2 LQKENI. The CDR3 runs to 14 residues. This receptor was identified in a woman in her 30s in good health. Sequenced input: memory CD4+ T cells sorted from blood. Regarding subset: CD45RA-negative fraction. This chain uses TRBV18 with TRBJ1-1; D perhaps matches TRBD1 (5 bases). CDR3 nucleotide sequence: TGTGCCAGCTCACCAGGACATCCGAACACTGAAGCTTTCTTT. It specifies CASSPGHPNTEAFF.